What follows describes a single TCR beta chain. Its specificity is not known. As for treatment: approximately 11-day PBMC culture with coronavirus spike peptide pools or control peptides (ViraFEST assay). The sample is drawn from a study of vaccination and CD4 T cells after COVID-19. Sequencing of cultured CD4+ T cell DNA used the Oncomine TCR Beta short-read assay. MiXCR, applied by TCRdb to the PCR reads, yields one record per CDR3 protein. Here the sample spans around 20,000 distinct CDR3 sequences, 38% being singletons. V lost 4 bases and J lost 10; bases outside the gene matches: 14. This CDR3 has 17 amino acids. From germline, CDR1 is LNHDA and CDR2 SQIVND (reference sequence).

The V call is TRBV19, the J call TRBJ2-1, with 12 bases fitting TRBD2. The clonotype originates from a human donor who received a COVID-19 vaccine. The sequencing used CD4+ T cells from blood, cultured in vitro, collected before SARS-CoV-2 vaccination. The CDR3 DNA reads TGTGCCAGTAGTACCCCTAGGCTAGCGGGGGGGAGTAGCGAGCAGTTCTTC. Its protein product is CASSTPRLAGGSSEQFF. The full variable domain, rest sourced from reference TRBV19 and TRBJ2-1, is DGGITQSPKYLFRKEGQNVTLSCEQNLNHDAMYWYRQDPGQGLRLIYYSQIVNDFQKGDIAEGYSVSREKKESFPLTVTSAQKNPTAFYLCASSTPRLAGGSSEQFFGPGTRLTVL.